The entry below describes one T cell receptor beta chain. The clone's antigen remains unknown. No per-base quality is available; no much larger clone lies one base away. The CDR3 measures 19 amino acids from cysteine to phenylalanine. The entry retains the CDR3 DNA only, 57 bases that are in frame from base 1. Unmatched junction bases come to 12, with V trimmed by 0 bases and J by 0 bases. CDR1 and CDR2 were assigned from the germline V gene as MGHRA and YSYEKL. Reads for this sample came from an Illumina HiSeq 1500. TCRdb trimmed the raw reads at Q25, called clones with MiXCR and kept productive beta chains. Rows are combined by CDR3 protein, so each entry shows the most common genes and DNA. This sample lists 250,000 to 300,000 distinct CDR3 sequences; roughly 13% were detected once. The ten largest clonotypes hold roughly 8.9% of the sample. The data originate from a study of T cell repertoires in cytomegalovirus infection (dated by TCRdb to the late 2010s). General notes on the study: Because public TCR beta signatures pointed to carriage of CMV infection together with the matching HLA type, the HLA type of each donor mattered for the analysis. Summary of the overall study and its limitations: Carriers of CMV infection plus the relevant HLA type were discriminated by the cumulative frequency of public TCR beta family members in the study cohort and in an independent roughly 320-donor cohort. The ex vivo response was dominated by HLA-C-restricted CMV-specific TCR beta clonotypes, which also provided the single most frequent clonotype in two of eight donors.

The sequenced material came from PBMCs. This TCR was sampled from a human donor in good health (CMV status not recorded). Some clones in this sample may be carry-over from other donors' samples. Rearrangement joined TRBV4-1 to TRBJ2-7; 9 of the junction bases match TRBD1. The DNA is as follows: TGCGCCAGCAGCCAAGAGGGCTCAGGGACAGGGATAGGCTCCTACGAGCAGTACTTC. It specifies CASSQEGSGTGIGSYEQYF.